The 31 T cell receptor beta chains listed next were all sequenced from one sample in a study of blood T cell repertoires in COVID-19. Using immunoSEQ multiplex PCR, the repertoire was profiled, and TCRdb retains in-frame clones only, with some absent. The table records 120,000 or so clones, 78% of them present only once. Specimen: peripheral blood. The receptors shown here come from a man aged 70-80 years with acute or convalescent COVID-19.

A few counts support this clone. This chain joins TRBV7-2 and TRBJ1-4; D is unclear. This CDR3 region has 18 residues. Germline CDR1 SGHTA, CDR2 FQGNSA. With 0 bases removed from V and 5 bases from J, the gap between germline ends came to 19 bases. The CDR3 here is CASSLAPSFPPENEKLFF. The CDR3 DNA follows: TGTGCCAGCAGCTTAGCCCCCTCCTTCCCCCCGGAGAATGAAAAACTGTTTTTT. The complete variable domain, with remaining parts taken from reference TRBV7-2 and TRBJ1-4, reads GAGVSQSPSNKVTEKGKDVELRCDPISGHTALYWYRQSLGQGLEFLIYFQGNSAPDKSGLPSDRFSAERTGGSVSTLTIQRTQQEDSAVYLCASSLAPSFPPENEKLFFGSGTQLSVL.

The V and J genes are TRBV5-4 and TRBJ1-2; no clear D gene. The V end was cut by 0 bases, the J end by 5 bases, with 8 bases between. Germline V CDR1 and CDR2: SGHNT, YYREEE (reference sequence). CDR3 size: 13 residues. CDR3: CASSLGPLYGYTF. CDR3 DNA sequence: TGTGCCAGCAGCTTGGGCCCACTATATGGCTACACCTTC.

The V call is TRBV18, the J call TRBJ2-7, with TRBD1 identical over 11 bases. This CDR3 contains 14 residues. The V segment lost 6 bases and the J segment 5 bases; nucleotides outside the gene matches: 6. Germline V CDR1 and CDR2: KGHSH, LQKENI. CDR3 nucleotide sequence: TGTGCCAGCTCGCTCGGGACAGGGGGTAACGAGCAGTACTTC. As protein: CASSLGTGGNEQYF.

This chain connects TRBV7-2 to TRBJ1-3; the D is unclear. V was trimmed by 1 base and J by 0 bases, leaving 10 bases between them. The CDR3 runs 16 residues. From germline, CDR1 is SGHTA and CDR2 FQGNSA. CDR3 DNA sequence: TGTGCCAGCAGCTTAGTTACTGCCGCCTCTGGAAACACCATATATTTT. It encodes CASSLVTAASGNTIYF.

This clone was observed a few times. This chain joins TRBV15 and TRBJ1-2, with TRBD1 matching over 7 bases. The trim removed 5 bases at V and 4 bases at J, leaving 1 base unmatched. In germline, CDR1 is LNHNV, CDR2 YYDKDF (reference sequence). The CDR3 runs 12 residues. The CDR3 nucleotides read TGTGCCACCAGCTCAGGGGGCTATGGCTACACCTTC. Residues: CATSSGGYGYTF.

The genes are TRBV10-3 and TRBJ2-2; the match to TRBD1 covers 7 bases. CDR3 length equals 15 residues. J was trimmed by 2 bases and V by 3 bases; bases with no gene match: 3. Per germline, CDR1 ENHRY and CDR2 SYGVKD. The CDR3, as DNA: TGTGCCATCAGTGATGGGACAGCTAACACCGGGGAGCTGTTTTTT. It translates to CAISDGTANTGELFF.

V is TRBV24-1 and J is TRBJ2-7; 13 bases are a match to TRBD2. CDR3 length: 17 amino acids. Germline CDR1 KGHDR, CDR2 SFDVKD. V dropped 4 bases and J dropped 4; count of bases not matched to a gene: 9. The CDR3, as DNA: TGTGCCACCAGTGAAGGACTAGCGGGGGTGTTTGTGTACGAGCAGTACTTC. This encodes CATSEGLAGVFVYEQYF.

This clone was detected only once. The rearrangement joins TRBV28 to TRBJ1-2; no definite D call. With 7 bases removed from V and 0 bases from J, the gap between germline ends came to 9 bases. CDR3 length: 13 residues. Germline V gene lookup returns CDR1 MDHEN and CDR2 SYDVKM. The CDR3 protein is CASKAGANYGYTF. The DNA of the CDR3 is TGTGCCAGCAAGGCGGGCGCTAACTATGGCTACACCTTC.

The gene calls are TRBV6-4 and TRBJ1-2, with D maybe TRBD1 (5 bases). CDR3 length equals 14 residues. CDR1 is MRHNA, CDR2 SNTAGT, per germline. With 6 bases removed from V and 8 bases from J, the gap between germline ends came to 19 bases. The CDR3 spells CASRAPGLTNGYTF. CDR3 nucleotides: TGTGCCAGCAGGGCTCCGGGACTCACCAACGGCTACACCTTC.

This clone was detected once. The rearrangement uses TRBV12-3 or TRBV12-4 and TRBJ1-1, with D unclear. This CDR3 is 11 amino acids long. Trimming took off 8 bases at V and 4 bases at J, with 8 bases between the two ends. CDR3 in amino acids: CASGVVTEAFF. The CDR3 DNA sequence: TGTGCCAGCGGAGTTGTCACTGAAGCTTTCTTT.

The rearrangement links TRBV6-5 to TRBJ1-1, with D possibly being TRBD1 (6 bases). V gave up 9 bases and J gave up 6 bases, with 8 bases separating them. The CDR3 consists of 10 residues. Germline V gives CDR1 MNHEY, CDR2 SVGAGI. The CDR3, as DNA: TGTGCCAGTGGGACACCTGAAGCTTTCTTT. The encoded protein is CASGTPEAFF.

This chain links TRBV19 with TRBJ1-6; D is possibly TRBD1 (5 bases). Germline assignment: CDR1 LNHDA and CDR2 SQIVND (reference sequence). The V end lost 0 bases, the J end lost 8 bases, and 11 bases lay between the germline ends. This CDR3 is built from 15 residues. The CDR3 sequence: CASSIDPQGDSPLHF. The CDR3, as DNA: TGTGCCAGTAGTATAGATCCCCAGGGTGATTCACCCCTCCACTTT.

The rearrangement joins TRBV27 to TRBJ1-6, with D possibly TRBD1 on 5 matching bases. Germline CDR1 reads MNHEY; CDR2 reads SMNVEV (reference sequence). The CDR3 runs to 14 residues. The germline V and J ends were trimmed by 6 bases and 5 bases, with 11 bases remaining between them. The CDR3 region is CASSLDKDNSPLHF. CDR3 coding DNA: TGTGCCAGCAGCTTGGACAAGGATAATTCACCCCTCCACTTT.

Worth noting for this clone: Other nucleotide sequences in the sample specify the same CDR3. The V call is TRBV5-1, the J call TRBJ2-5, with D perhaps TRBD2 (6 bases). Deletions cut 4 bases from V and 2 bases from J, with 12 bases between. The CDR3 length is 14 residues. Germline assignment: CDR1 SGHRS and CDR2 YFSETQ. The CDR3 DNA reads TGCGCCAGCAGCCTCGGGGGAGTACAAGAGACCCAGTACTTC. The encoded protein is CASSLGGVQETQYF. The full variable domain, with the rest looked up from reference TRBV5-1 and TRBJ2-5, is KAGVTQTPRYLIKTRGQQVTLSCSPISGHRSVSWYQQTPGQGLQFLFEYFSETQRNKGNFPGRFSGRQFSNSRSEMNVSTLELGDSALYLCASSLGGVQETQYFGPGTRLLVL.

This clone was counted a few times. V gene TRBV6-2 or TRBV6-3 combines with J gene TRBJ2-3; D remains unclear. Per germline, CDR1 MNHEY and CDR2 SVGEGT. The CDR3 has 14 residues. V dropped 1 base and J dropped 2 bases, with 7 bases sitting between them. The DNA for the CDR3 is TGTGCCAGCAGTTACTGGGCTACCACAGATACGCAGTATTTT. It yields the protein CASSYWATTDTQYF.

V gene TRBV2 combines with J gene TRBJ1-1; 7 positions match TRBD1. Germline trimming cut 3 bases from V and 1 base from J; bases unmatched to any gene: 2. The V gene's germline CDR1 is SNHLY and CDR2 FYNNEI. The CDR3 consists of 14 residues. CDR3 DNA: TGTGCCAGCAGTGATGACAGGGCGAACACTGAAGCTTTCTTT. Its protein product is CASSDDRANTEAFF.

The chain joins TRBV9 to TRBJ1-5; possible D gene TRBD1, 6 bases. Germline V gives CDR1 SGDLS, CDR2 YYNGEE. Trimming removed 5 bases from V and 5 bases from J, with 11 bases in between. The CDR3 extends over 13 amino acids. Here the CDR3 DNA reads TGTGCCAGCAGTCGACAGGTGGATCAGCCCCAGCATTTT. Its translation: CASSRQVDQPQHF.

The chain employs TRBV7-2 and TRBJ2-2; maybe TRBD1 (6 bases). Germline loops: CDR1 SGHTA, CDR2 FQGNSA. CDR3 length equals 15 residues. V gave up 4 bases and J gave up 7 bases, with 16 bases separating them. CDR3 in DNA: TGTGCCAGCAGCTCGGACAGATATCGGGGCGGGGAGCTGTTTTTT. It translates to CASSSDRYRGGELFF.

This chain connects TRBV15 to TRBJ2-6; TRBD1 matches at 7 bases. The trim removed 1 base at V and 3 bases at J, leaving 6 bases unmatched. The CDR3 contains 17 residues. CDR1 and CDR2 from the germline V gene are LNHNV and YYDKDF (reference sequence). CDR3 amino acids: CATSRGNRGFGANVLTF. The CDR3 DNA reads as TGTGCCACCAGCAGAGGGAACAGGGGCTTTGGGGCCAACGTCCTGACTTTC.

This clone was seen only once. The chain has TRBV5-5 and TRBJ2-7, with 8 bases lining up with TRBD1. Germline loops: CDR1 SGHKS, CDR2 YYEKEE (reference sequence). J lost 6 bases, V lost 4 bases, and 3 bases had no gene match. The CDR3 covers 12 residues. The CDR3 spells CASSMTGAEQYF. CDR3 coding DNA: TGTGCCAGCAGCATGACAGGGGCCGAGCAGTACTTC.

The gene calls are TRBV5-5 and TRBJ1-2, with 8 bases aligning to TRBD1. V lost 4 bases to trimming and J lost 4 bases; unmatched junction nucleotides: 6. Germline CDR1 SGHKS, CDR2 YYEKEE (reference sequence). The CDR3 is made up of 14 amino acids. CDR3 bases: TGTGCCAGCAGCATCCGGACAGGGTTCTATGGCTACACCTTC. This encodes CASSIRTGFYGYTF.

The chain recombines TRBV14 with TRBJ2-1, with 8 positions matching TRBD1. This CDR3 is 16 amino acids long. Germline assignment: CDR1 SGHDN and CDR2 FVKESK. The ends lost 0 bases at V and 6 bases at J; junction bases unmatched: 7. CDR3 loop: CASSQEWTGWSNEQFF. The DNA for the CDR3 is TGTGCCAGCAGCCAAGAATGGACAGGGTGGTCCAATGAGCAGTTCTTC.

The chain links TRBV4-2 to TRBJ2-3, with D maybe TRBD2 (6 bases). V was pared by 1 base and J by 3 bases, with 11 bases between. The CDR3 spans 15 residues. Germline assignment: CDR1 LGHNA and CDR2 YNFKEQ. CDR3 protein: CASSQARDLTDTQYF. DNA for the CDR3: TGTGCCAGCAGCCAAGCTCGGGACTTGACAGATACGCAGTATTTT.

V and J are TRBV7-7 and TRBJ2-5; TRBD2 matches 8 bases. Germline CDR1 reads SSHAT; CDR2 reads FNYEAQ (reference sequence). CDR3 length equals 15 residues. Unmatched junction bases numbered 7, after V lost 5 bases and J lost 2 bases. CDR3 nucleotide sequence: TGTGCCAGCAGCGTGGGACTAGTGGTACAAGAGACCCAGTACTTC. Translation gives CASSVGLVVQETQYF. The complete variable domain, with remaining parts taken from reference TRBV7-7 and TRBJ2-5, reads GAGVSQSPRYKVTKRGQDVTLRCDPISSHATLYWYQQALGQGPEFLTYFNYEAQPDKSGLPSDRFSAERPEGSISTLTIQRTEQRDSAMYRCASSVGLVVQETQYFGPGTRLLVL.

The CDR3 here is CASSHGTGDYEQYF. The CDR3 DNA reads TGCGCCAGCAGCCACGGGACAGGGGATTACGAGCAGTACTTC. The chain combines TRBV5-1 with TRBJ2-7, with TRBD1 identical over 10 bases. The germline V gene encodes CDR1 SGHRS and CDR2 YFSETQ. The CDR3 has 14 residues. J gave up 4 bases and V 4 bases, and 5 bases lay outside the gene matches.

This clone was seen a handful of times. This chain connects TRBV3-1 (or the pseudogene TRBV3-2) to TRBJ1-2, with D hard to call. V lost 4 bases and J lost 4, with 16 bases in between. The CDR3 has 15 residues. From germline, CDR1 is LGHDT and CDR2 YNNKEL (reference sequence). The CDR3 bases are TGTGCCAGCAGCCCGCCTGTTTGTGGCAGCTATGGCTACACCTTC. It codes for CASSPPVCGSYGYTF.

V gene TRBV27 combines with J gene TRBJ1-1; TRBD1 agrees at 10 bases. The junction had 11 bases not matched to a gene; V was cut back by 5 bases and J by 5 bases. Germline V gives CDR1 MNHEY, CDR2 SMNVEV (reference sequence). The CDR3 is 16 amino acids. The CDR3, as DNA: TGTGCCAGCAGTAGAATGACAGGGGGCTCGGGGACTGAAGCTTTCTTT. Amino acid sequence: CASSRMTGGSGTEAFF.

The CDR3 is CASSLIPPRRGNNSPLHF. The CDR3 DNA reads TGTGCCAGCAGTTTAATTCCCCCACGACGCGGCAATAATTCACCCCTCCACTTT. V usage is TRBV27 and J usage is TRBJ1-6, with D uncertain. The germline V and J ends were trimmed by 2 bases and 5 bases, with 19 bases remaining between them. The CDR3 contains 18 residues. Germline loops: CDR1 MNHEY, CDR2 SMNVEV (reference sequence).

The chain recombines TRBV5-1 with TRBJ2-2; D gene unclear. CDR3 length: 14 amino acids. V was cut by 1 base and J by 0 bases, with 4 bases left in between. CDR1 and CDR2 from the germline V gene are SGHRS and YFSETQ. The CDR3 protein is CASSLSTNTGELFF. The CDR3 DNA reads TGCGCCAGCAGCTTGAGCACGAACACCGGGGAGCTGTTTTTT.

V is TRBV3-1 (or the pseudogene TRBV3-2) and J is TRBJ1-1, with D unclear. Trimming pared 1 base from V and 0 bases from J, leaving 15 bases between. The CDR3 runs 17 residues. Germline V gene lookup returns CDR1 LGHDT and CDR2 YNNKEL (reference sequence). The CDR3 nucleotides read TGTGCCAGCAGCCAAGTAATGGGGAGGCAAGTGAACACTGAAGCTTTCTTT. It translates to CASSQVMGRQVNTEAFF.

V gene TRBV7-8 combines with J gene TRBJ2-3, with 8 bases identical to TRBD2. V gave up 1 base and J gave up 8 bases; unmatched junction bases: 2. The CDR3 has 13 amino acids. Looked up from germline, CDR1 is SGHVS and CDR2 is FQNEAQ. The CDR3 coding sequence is TGTGCCAGCAGCTTAGGGCGGGGGGTTACGCAGTATTTT. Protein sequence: CASSLGRGVTQYF.